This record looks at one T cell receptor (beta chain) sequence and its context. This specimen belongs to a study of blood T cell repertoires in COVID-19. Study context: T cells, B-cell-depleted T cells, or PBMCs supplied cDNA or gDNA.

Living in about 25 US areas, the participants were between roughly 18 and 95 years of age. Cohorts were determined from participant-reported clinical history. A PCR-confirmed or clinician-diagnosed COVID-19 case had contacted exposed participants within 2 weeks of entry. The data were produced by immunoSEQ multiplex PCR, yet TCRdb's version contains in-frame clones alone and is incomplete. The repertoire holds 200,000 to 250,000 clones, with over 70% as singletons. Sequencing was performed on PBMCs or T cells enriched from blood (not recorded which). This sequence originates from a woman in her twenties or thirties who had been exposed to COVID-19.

DNA of the CDR3: TGCGCCAGCAGCCCGGGACCGAGCGGGAGGGCCCCAGATACGCAGTATTTT. It yields the protein CASSPGPSGRAPDTQYF. This rearrangement joins TRBV5-1 to TRBJ2-3; TRBD2 matches at 10 bases. Germline V CDR1 and CDR2: SGHRS, YFSETQ. The CDR3 is 17 amino acids. Germline trimming cut 4 bases from V and 4 bases from J; bases unmatched to any gene: 12.